The 15 T cell receptor beta chains given below trace back to one sample, sequenced in a study of control samples from healthy donors and cancer patients. Libraries were prepared by immunoSEQ multiplex PCR; TCRdb keeps only in-frame clonotypes and omits some of them. The data show 65,000 to 75,000 clones, more than 75% seen once. The sample comprised blood. The receptors derive from a woman aged 45-59 years in good health.

The CDR3 loop is CASSRTQRNTEAFF. The CDR3, as DNA: TGTGCCAGCAGCCGGACACAGAGGAACACTGAAGCTTTCTTT. J is TRBJ1-1 and V is TRBV5-4; tentatively, D is TRBD1 (5 bases). Germline-derived CDR1 and CDR2 are SGHNT and YYREEE (reference sequence). The CDR3 contains 14 residues. V was trimmed by 4 bases and J by 1 base, leaving 11 bases between them. The full variable domain, in which reference TRBV5-4 and TRBJ1-1 provide the parts outside the CDR3, is ETGVTQSPTHLIKTRGQQVTLRCSSQSGHNTVSWYQQALGQGPQFIFQYYREEENGRGNFPPRFSGLQFPNYSSELNVNALELDDSALYLCASSRTQRNTEAFFGQGTRLTVV.

The rearrangement uses TRBV19 and TRBJ1-2; weak D call: TRBD1 (5 bases). CDR3 size: 14 residues. V lost 6 bases and J lost 6, with 17 bases in between. Germline V gene data show CDR1 as LNHDA and CDR2 as SQIVND (reference sequence). The CDR3 protein is CASRSGGSLHGYTF. The CDR3 region has the DNA TGTGCCAGTAGGAGTGGGGGGAGCCTCCATGGCTACACCTTC. The variable domain in full, completed from reference TRBV19 and TRBJ1-2, reads DGGITQSPKYLFRKEGQNVTLSCEQNLNHDAMYWYRQDPGQGLRLIYYSQIVNDFQKGDIAEGYSVSREKKESFPLTVTSAQKNPTAFYLCASRSGGSLHGYTFGSGTRLTVV.

V and J are TRBV27 and TRBJ1-2, with TRBD1 matching over 11 bases. From germline, CDR1 is MNHEY and CDR2 SMNVEV (reference sequence). This CDR3 has 16 amino acids. The J segment lost 0 bases and the V segment lost 3 bases, leaving 3 bases of the junction unmatched. The CDR3 DNA is TGTGCCAGCAGTTTTAAGGGACAGGGGGCTAACTATGGCTACACCTTC. Translating gives CASSFKGQGANYGYTF.

The chain carries TRBV24-1 and TRBJ2-5; the D is unclear. Trimming took 5 bases from V and 2 from J, leaving 14 bases between them. In germline, CDR1 is KGHDR, CDR2 SFDVKD. The CDR3 sequence is 15 residues long. CDR3 DNA: TGTGCCACCAGTGGAAAGGGCGGTATACAAGAGACCCAGTACTTC. Translated: CATSGKGGIQETQYF.

V is TRBV5-1 and J is TRBJ1-2, with 7 bases fitting TRBD1. The CDR3 contains 17 residues. V trimming: 1 base; J trimming: 2 bases; junction bases outside the gene matches: 11. Germline CDR1 is SGHRS and CDR2 is YFSETQ. CDR3 region: CASSLWMSVTGNYGYTF. The CDR3 DNA follows: TGCGCCAGCAGCTTGTGGATGTCCGTGACAGGGAACTATGGCTACACCTTC.

This clone was detected only a few times. CDR3 loop: CASSSPQNRERGEQYF. The DNA of the CDR3 is TGTGCCAGCAGCTCGCCCCAAAACAGGGAGAGGGGCGAGCAGTACTTC. The J gene is TRBJ2-7, the V gene TRBV5-4; D is perhaps TRBD1 (6 bases). Trimming pared 3 bases from V and 6 bases from J, leaving 22 bases between. The CDR3 contains 16 residues. CDR1 is SGHNT and CDR2 is YYREEE in the germline V gene (reference sequence).

The chain has TRBV6-5 and TRBJ2-5; 7 bases map to TRBD1. This CDR3 contains 13 residues. V shed 6 bases and J 5 bases; nucleotides not matched to a gene: 6. Per the germline V gene, CDR1 is MNHEY and CDR2 is SVGAGI. The CDR3 here is CASSPTGRETQYF. In DNA, the CDR3 is TGTGCCAGCAGCCCGACAGGGCGGGAGACCCAGTACTTC.

The gene calls are TRBV9 and TRBJ2-7, with 13 bases lining up with TRBD2. Trimming removed 4 bases from V and 3 bases from J; junction bases left unmatched: 4. Germline V lookup: CDR1 SGDLS, CDR2 YYNGEE. The CDR3 is 15 residues long. CDR3 loop: CASSPGTSGVYEQYF. As DNA, the CDR3 is TGTGCCAGCAGCCCAGGGACTAGCGGGGTCTACGAGCAGTACTTC.

This sequence joins TRBV9 and TRBJ2-7; a weak D match, TRBD2 (5 bases). The V gene's germline CDR1 is SGDLS and CDR2 YYNGEE. This CDR3 is built from 14 residues. V gave up 3 bases and J gave up 0 bases, with 10 bases separating them. The CDR3 loop reads CASSDRSGSYEQYF. CDR3 nucleotide sequence: TGTGCCAGCAGCGATAGGAGCGGCTCCTACGAGCAGTACTTC.

This rearrangement joins TRBV29-1 to TRBJ1-5; D uncertain. Germline V lookup: CDR1 SQVTM, CDR2 ANQGSEA. The V and J ends lost 7 bases and 1 base respectively, with 8 bases between them. The CDR3 extends over 12 amino acids. DNA of the CDR3: TGCAGCGGGGGTTGGAGCAATCAGCCCCAGCATTTT. Residues: CSGGWSNQPQHF.

The chain combines TRBV6-5 with TRBJ2-7; TRBD1 aligns across 9 bases. CDR3 size: 13 residues. Trimming removed 8 bases from V and 3 bases from J; junction bases left unmatched: 5. CDR1 and CDR2 (germline): MNHEY, SVGAGI. As DNA, the CDR3 is TGTGCCAGCTCAGGGACAGGGATCTACGAGCAGTACTTC. The encoded protein is CASSGTGIYEQYF.

This clone was found once. The genes are TRBV5-1 and TRBJ1-1; D is unclear. CDR3 length equals 14 residues. CDR1 is SGHRS and CDR2 is YFSETQ in the germline V gene. V shed 0 bases and J shed 1 base, with 7 bases lying between them. CDR3 nucleotides: TGCGCCAGCAGCTTGGGGCCCCGGAACACTGAAGCTTTCTTT. Encoded protein: CASSLGPRNTEAFF.

The chain joins TRBV6-2 or TRBV6-3 to TRBJ2-5; D possibly corresponds to TRBD2 (5 bases). The CDR3 loop spans 15 amino acids. V was trimmed by 2 bases and J by 5 bases, leaving 15 bases between them. CDR1 is MNHEY and CDR2 is SVGEGT in the germline V gene. The CDR3 region is CASSYAGARGETQYF. The CDR3 DNA reads TGTGCCAGCAGTTACGCGGGCGCGCGAGGGGAGACCCAGTACTTC.

V gene TRBV29-1 combines with J gene TRBJ2-7; 12 positions match TRBD2. The germline V gene has CDR1 SQVTM and CDR2 ANQGSEA. The CDR3 contains 14 residues. Unmatched junction bases numbered 3, after V lost 6 bases and J lost 0 bases. CDR3 region: CSVMTSGSSYEQYF. The CDR3 bases are TGCAGCGTGATGACTAGCGGGAGCTCCTACGAGCAGTACTTC.

The J gene is TRBJ2-3, the V gene TRBV27, with unresolved D. In germline, CDR1 is MNHEY, CDR2 SMNVEV (reference sequence). This CDR3 is built from 14 residues. Trimming stripped 5 bases from V and 2 bases from J, with 11 bases between. CDR3 sequence (DNA): TGTGCCAGCAGTCAACCCACTGTCACAGATACGCAGTATTTT. This sequence encodes CASSQPTVTDTQYF.